This TCR beta chain was found in a study of spatial heterogeneity in lung cancer. Study overall: The library had UMIs, and each TCR and UMI pair averaged more than ten raw reads.

This CDR3 contains 15 residues. The germline gives CDR1 SQVTM, CDR2 ANQGSEA. The junction had 10 bases not matched to a gene; V was cut back by 6 bases and J by 4 bases. Time point of the sample: sample taken at primary tumor resection. Unsorted tumor, nontumor lung tissue or cryopreserved PBMC supplied the whole RNA. Unique molecular identifiers, one per molecule, were present on every TCR cDNA molecule. One entry per CDR3 protein, called by TCRdb with MiXCR from the 5' RACE reads. The sample includes fewer than 15,000 distinct CDR3 sequences, approximately 15% of them seen just once. The chain links TRBV29-1 to TRBJ2-7; TRBD2 matches 12 bases. Sequences were derived from PBMCs, sampled at surgery. The TCR was taken from a male donor with early-stage non-small cell lung cancer. The CDR3 region is CSVISGTSGRYEQYF. CDR3 nucleotides: TGCAGCGTCATCTCCGGGACTAGCGGGCGGTACGAGCAGTACTTC.